This T cell receptor beta chain was recovered during a study of a mutant IDH1 vaccine in newly diagnosed glioma. Study overall: Mean patient age was roughly 43 years; approximately 62% were male and around 38% female. Findings and limits, study-wide: Immune responses induced by the vaccine were seen in just over 90% of patients, spanning multiple MHC alleles.

Germline V gene lookup returns CDR1 ENHRY and CDR2 SYGVKD. Trimming pared 10 bases from V and 0 bases from J, leaving 12 bases between. The CDR3 length is 14 residues. The time point was: baseline, week 1 (first vaccination visit). Regarding treatment: pre-vaccination baseline after standard-of-care therapy. Sequencing was performed with immunoSEQ multiplex PCR; in TCRdb, only in-frame clones are kept and a portion is missing. The sample gives around 87,000 clones, under 90% of which show up once; 7% to 9% is in the top ten. Comment on this clone: As yet, its antigen is unknown.

The genes are TRBV10-3 and TRBJ2-2; D gene uncertain. Material: PBMCs, obtained from a glioma patient treated with radiotherapy, temozolomide or both. The TCR was taken from a woman between 45 and 60 years old with glioma. The CDR3 region has the DNA TGTGCCACCTATATGACCGCGAACACCGGGGAGCTGTTTTTT. The encoded protein is CATYMTANTGELFF.